This T cell receptor beta chain was sequenced during a study of cytomegalovirus exposure and HLA in healthy donors. V lost 0 bases and J lost 1; bases outside the gene matches: 7. The CDR3 is made up of 18 amino acids. The V gene's germline CDR1 is MGHRA and CDR2 YSYEKL. This clone appeared a single time. The target antigen is unknown. Amplification used 60 Vbeta primers and 13 Jbeta primers. Assay used: immunoSEQ multiplex PCR; TCRdb lists only in-frame clones, some missing. The table includes under 200,000 clones, 70% to 80% detected once. Whole-study results and caveats: HLA allele associations emerged for around 16,000 TCR beta sequences in a later analysis, at 0.05 false discovery rate. The HLA-A and HLA-B alleles of most subjects were reportedly predicted accurately from TCR beta sequences. TCR beta chains numbering 164 were designated cytomegalovirus-associated.

V gene TRBV4-1 combines with J gene TRBJ2-1; TRBD2 matches at 9 bases. Input material: PBMCs. The origin of this receptor is a male donor in good health and CMV-seropositive. Here the CDR3 DNA reads TGCGCCAGCAGCCAAGATCTTGGACTAGCGATTTCCTACAATGAGCAGTTCTTC. This codes for CASSQDLGLAISYNEQFF.